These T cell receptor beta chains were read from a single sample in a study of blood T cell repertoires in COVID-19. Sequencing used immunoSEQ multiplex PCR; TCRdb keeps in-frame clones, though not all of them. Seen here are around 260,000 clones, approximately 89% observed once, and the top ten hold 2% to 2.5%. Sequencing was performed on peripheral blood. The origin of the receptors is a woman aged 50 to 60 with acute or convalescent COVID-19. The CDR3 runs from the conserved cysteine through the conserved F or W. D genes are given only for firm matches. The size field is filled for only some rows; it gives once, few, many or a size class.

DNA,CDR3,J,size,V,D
TGTGCCAGCAGTGGGACTTTGGCTGACTATGGCTACACCTTC,CASSGTLADYGYTF,TRBJ1-2,NA,TRBV2,NA
TGCGCCAGCAGCCAAGAAAGGAGCGGGAGCTTTTACAATGAGCAGTTCTTC,CASSQERSGSFYNEQFF,TRBJ2-1,once,TRBV4-3,TRBD2
TGTGCCAGCAGCTTGTCCCTCGCTAATCTTGAGCAGTACTTC,CASSLSLANLEQYF,TRBJ2-7,NA,TRBV5-5,NA
TGTGCCAGCAGCTTAGGGGTTAGCGGGCTGGAGACCCAGTACTTC,CASSLGVSGLETQYF,TRBJ2-5,few,TRBV13,TRBD2
TGTGCCAGCAGTTTTCAGGGAGGCGGAGTGGGGCTCGCTGGCTACACCTTC,CASSFQGGGVGLAGYTF,TRBJ1-2,once,TRBV6-2/TRBV6-3,NA
TGTGCCAGCACTCCCCCCTCCAGGGCCCGTGGCACCATATATTTT,CASTPPSRARGTIYF,TRBJ1-3,NA,TRBV28,NA
TGTGCAAGTCGCTTAACCCACGGGAGGGCCAACAATGAGCAGTTCTTC,CASRLTHGRANNEQFF,TRBJ2-1,NA,TRBV12-2,NA
TGTGCCAGCAGGGACACAGGGGGCTATGGCTACACCTTC,CASRDTGGYGYTF,TRBJ1-2,NA,TRBV12-3/TRBV12-4,TRBD1
TGTGCCAGCAGAACGACAGGATTGGAGGAGCTGTTTTTT,CASRTTGLEELFF,TRBJ2-2,NA,TRBV7-9,NA
TGTGCCAGCTCACCACCTTCATTGAGCCCTGGAAACACCATATATTTT,CASSPPSLSPGNTIYF,TRBJ1-3,NA,TRBV18,NA
TGTGCCAGCAGTGACCCTCAGCGGGAGGCCTGCGAGCAGTACTTC,CASSDPQREACEQYF,TRBJ2-7,once,TRBV6-4,TRBD2
TGTGCCAGCAGACAGGGAGGGGAGACTGAAGCTTTCTTT,CASRQGGETEAFF,TRBJ1-1,NA,TRBV3-1/TRBV3-2,NA
TGTGCCAGCAGACAAAGGACAGACTCCTCTAACTATGGCTACACCTTC,CASRQRTDSSNYGYTF,TRBJ1-2,NA,TRBV7-9,NA
TGCAGTGCTAGTTGGGGGGGGAAGAACACTGAAGCTTTCTTT,CSASWGGKNTEAFF,TRBJ1-1,NA,TRBV20-1,NA
TGTGCCAGCAGCCCCGGTCCAGGGTCTAGCACAGATACGCAGTATTTT,CASSPGPGSSTDTQYF,TRBJ2-3,NA,TRBV3-1/TRBV3-2,NA
TGTGCCAGCAGCGTATCACTAGCGGGAGGGTACAATGAGCAGTTCTTC,CASSVSLAGGYNEQFF,TRBJ2-1,NA,TRBV7-2,TRBD2
TGCGCCAGCAGCTTACAGGGACTAGCGGGGGACGAGCAGTACTTC,CASSLQGLAGDEQYF,TRBJ2-7,NA,TRBV5-1,TRBD2
TGTGCCAGCAGTTTCCGTTCCCTAGCGGGGGACTTATGGAACACCGGGGAGCTGTTTTTT,CASSFRSLAGDLWNTGELFF,TRBJ2-2,NA,TRBV27,TRBD2
TGCGCCAGCACCAAAACTCCCGGAAACACCATATATTTT,CASTKTPGNTIYF,TRBJ1-3,few,TRBV5-1,NA
TGTGCCAGCAGCATGGGACTAGACAATGAGCAGTTCTTC,CASSMGLDNEQFF,TRBJ2-1,NA,TRBV11-1,TRBD2
TGTGCCAGCAGTCACGGGTTGAACACTGAAGCTTTCTTT,CASSHGLNTEAFF,TRBJ1-1,NA,TRBV6-7,NA
TGCGCCAGCAGCTTCGAAGCGGGAGGTGGGGAGACCCAGTACTTC,CASSFEAGGGETQYF,TRBJ2-5,NA,TRBV5-1,TRBD2
TGTGCCAGCAGTTTATCGCCCCGAGGTAACTATGGCTACACCTTC,CASSLSPRGNYGYTF,TRBJ1-2,NA,TRBV27,NA
TGTGCCACTAGAGGGACTAGTTCAAGTGAGCAGTTCTTC,CATRGTSSSEQFF,TRBJ2-1,NA,TRBV6-5,TRBD2
TGTGCCAGCAGTGTGGGTTTACAGGGAAGAGGGTACAATGAGCAGTTCTTC,CASSVGLQGRGYNEQFF,TRBJ2-1,NA,TRBV6-1,NA
TGTGCCAGCAGTTTCACGGGGGGCCGAGCTTTCTTT,CASSFTGGRAFF,TRBJ1-1,NA,TRBV28,NA
TGTGCCAGCAAGCCCACTCGGGGGAATCAGCCCCAGCATTTT,CASKPTRGNQPQHF,TRBJ1-5,few,TRBV2,NA
TGTGCCAGCAGCTTAGATCAGGGCTCCTACGAGCAGTACTTC,CASSLDQGSYEQYF,TRBJ2-7,NA,TRBV7-9,NA
TGTGCCAGTAGTATAGGGAACAGGGGAACTGGGGCCAACGTCCTGACTTTC,CASSIGNRGTGANVLTF,TRBJ2-6,NA,TRBV19,TRBD1
TGTGCCAGCAGCGATGACAGAGTATACGAGCAGTACTTC,CASSDDRVYEQYF,TRBJ2-7,NA,TRBV9,NA
TGTGCCAGCAGTACGGGATCAGTTGGGGAGCTGTTTTTT,CASSTGSVGELFF,TRBJ2-2,NA,TRBV27,NA
TGTGCCAGCTCACCCCGGACAGGGAGCTCCTACGAGCAGTACTTC,CASSPRTGSSYEQYF,TRBJ2-7,few,TRBV18,TRBD1
TGTGCCAGCAGCCCCTACGGACTAGCGGGAGCGGGCGAGCAGTACTTC,CASSPYGLAGAGEQYF,TRBJ2-7,NA,TRBV7-3,TRBD2
TGTGCCAGCAGCTTAATTGTCGGGACAGAGGGCCCGGATACGCAGTATTTT,CASSLIVGTEGPDTQYF,TRBJ2-3,NA,TRBV13,TRBD1
TGTGCCAGCAGCACCCTGTTAGCGGGAGGTAACAATGAGCAGTTCTTC,CASSTLLAGGNNEQFF,TRBJ2-1,NA,TRBV5-4,TRBD2
TGTGCCAGCAGCTTCGGGTCTAGCACAGATACGCAGTATTTT,CASSFGSSTDTQYF,TRBJ2-3,NA,TRBV7-9,NA
TGTGCCAGCACTCAGACAGGCCGAGGGACTGAAGCTTTCTTT,CASTQTGRGTEAFF,TRBJ1-1,few,TRBV2,NA
TGTGCCAGCAGCTTTGGGACAGGGATCACCTACGAGCAGTACTTC,CASSFGTGITYEQYF,TRBJ2-7,NA,TRBV7-9,TRBD1
TGTGCCAGCAGTGGGGGGACTAGCGGGACGGGAGATACGCAGTATTTT,CASSGGTSGTGDTQYF,TRBJ2-3,once,TRBV28,TRBD2
TGTGCCAGCAGCGTAGAACCCTATACCACAGATACGCAGTATTTT,CASSVEPYTTDTQYF,TRBJ2-3,few,TRBV9,NA
TGTGCCTGGAGACTTCTCTATCACTACGAGCAGTACTTC,CAWRLLYHYEQYF,TRBJ2-7,NA,TRBV30,NA
TGTGCCAGCAGCTTAGGGACCGCAGGGCCACCCCTCCACTTT,CASSLGTAGPPLHF,TRBJ1-6,NA,TRBV7-9,NA
TGTGCCAGCAGCCTAACTCCGGGACAGGGATCCACAGATACGCAGTATTTT,CASSLTPGQGSTDTQYF,TRBJ2-3,NA,TRBV7-3,TRBD1